These 5 T cell receptor beta chains originate from one sample sequenced in a study of regulatory T cells in long-lasting Graves disease. Time point described: newly diagnosed GD, antithyroid drugs for less than 3 months. Generation of the TCR library employed RNA extracted from PBMCs. Combining iRepertoire HTBI primers with Arm-PCR of CDR3 regions, the authors built TCR beta libraries. TCRdb reanalysed the multiplex PCR reads using MiXCR and keeps one entry per CDR3 protein. The table records 680,000 or so distinct CDR3 sequences, about 15% of them present only once. These same data were also listed under a study on T cells in Graves' hyperthyroidism and ophthalmopathy.

The sample was peripheral blood mononuclear cells (PBMCs), taken at new diagnosis, from a patient treated with antithyroid drugs. The receptors shown here come from a woman aged 30 to 39 with Graves disease.

This clonotype was counted many times. The V call is TRBV7-9, the J call TRBJ2-1; D is unresolved. The CDR3 totals 13 residues. The germline V gene has CDR1 SEHNR and CDR2 FQNEAQ (reference sequence). With 5 bases removed from V and 10 bases from J, the gap between germline ends came to 15 bases. The CDR3 spells CASSAGLMREQFF. In nucleotides, the CDR3 is TGTGCCAGCAGCGCCGGGCTTATGAGAGAGCAGTTCTTC.

This chain connects TRBV6-1 to TRBJ1-1, with a tentative D call TRBD1 (5 bases). This CDR3 has 14 residues. V lost 6 bases, J lost 0 bases, and 11 bases lay in between. The germline V gene encodes CDR1 MNHNS and CDR2 SASEGT. The CDR3 bases are TGTGCCAGCAGACAGGAATTCATGAACACTGAAGCTTTCTTT. It translates to CASRQEFMNTEAFF.

This chain links TRBV5-8 with TRBJ2-3; D unclear. Germline lookup yields CDR1 SGHTS and CDR2 YDEGEE. CDR3 length: 13 amino acids. The CDR3 sequence is CAPRTRGTDTQYF. The CDR3 bases are TGTGCTCCCAGGACCCGAGGCACAGATACGCAGTATTTT.

The CDR3 sequence is CASKLAGGTYEQYF. For the CDR3, the DNA is TGCGCCAGCAAGCTAGCGGGAGGCACCTACGAGCAGTACTTC. This sequence joins TRBV10-2 and TRBJ2-7; 11 bases align to TRBD2. V gave up 7 bases and J gave up 2 bases; unmatched junction bases: 4. Germline V gene lookup returns CDR1 WSHSY and CDR2 SAAADI. This CDR3 is built from 14 residues.

The chain joins TRBV18 to TRBJ1-1; tentative D call: TRBD1 (6 bases). The germline gives CDR1 KGHSH, CDR2 LQKENI. V lost 7 bases and J 3 bases, leaving 21 bases between the germline ends. The CDR3 has 16 residues. The CDR3 nucleotides read TGTGCCAGCTTTTTTGGGCCAGGGGTTAAGGACACTGAAGCTTTCTTT. It codes for CASFFGPGVKDTEAFF.